This T cell receptor (beta chain) was sequenced for a study of T cell clonality in common variable immunodeficiency. Profiling relied on immunoSEQ multiplex PCR, and the TCRdb table lists in-frame clones only, not all of them. The sample was found to contain more than 20,000 clones, and every one recurs. The CDR3 has 15 residues. Germline lookup yields CDR1 SNHLY and CDR2 FYNNEI. Trimming shortened V by 4 bases and J by 9 bases, and 18 bases separated the two germline ends. This clone has just a few counts. Antigen specificity is unknown. The missing CDR3 end, 3 residues past where the read stops, is filled in from the germline J gene. Whole-study findings and limits: Common variable immunodeficiency TCR beta sequences reportedly had fewer deletions and N-nucleotide insertions.

The receptor comes from a human donor with common variable immunodeficiency. The genes are TRBV2 and TRBJ1-4, with unresolved D. Sequencing input: peripheral blood mononuclear cells. The CDR3: CASSGSAGPSKKLFF. Incomplete CDR3 DNA: TGTGCCAGCAGTGGGTCCGCGGGCCCGTCGAAAAAA.